Shown below are 20 T cell receptor beta chains from a single sample sequenced in a study of Graves' ophthalmopathy and Graves' hyperthyroidism. RNA transcripts provided the template for amplifying TCR beta CDR3 regions. HTBI primers were employed in first-round RT-PCR, then a second-round multiplex PCR followed. One entry per CDR3 protein results from TCRdb running MiXCR on the multiplex PCR reads. Of around 1,200,000 distinct CDR3 sequences listed, around a third are singletons. The sequencing sample was made of peripheral blood or thyroid tissue (not recorded which). These receptors were collected from an adult man with Graves' hyperthyroidism.

The chain couples TRBV27 to TRBJ1-2; 7 nucleotides align to TRBD1. V dropped 1 base and J dropped 11; count of bases not matched to a gene: 4. This CDR3 has 12 residues. Germline lookup yields CDR1 MNHEY and CDR2 SMNVEV (reference sequence). The CDR3 DNA reads TGTGCCAGCAGTTTATGGGGACAGCCATACACCTTC. Amino acid sequence: CASSLWGQPYTF.

The chain couples TRBV20-1 to TRBJ2-7, with D possibly called TRBD1 or TRBD2 (5 bases each). The CDR3 spans 16 residues. Germline V gene data show CDR1 as DFQATT and CDR2 as SNEGSKA (reference sequence). Trimming took off 7 bases at V and 6 bases at J, with 28 bases between the two ends. The CDR3 bases are TGCAGTGTCCCACTTCGGAGCATTAAAGGTGGGGGCGAGCAGTACTTC. Its translation is CSVPLRSIKGGGEQYF.

This clonotype has more than one count but fewer than ten. This chain links TRBV7-8 with TRBJ2-7, with 7 bases aligning to TRBD1. The CDR3 extends over 13 amino acids. Germline trimming cut 10 bases from V and 6 bases from J; bases unmatched to any gene: 12. From germline, CDR1 is SGHVS and CDR2 FQNEAQ. CDR3 in DNA: TGTGCCAAGACCGACAGGGACGGCGGCGAGCAGTACTTC. Amino acids: CAKTDRDGGEQYF. Full variable domain (missing parts from reference TRBV7-8 and TRBJ2-7): GAGVSQSPRYKVAKRGQDVALRCDPISGHVSLFWYQQALGQGPEFLTYFQNEAQLDKSGLPSDRFFAERPEGSVSTLKIQRTQQEDSAVYLCAKTDRDGGEQYFGPGTRLTVT.

The chain has TRBV16 and TRBJ1-2, with D uncertain. CDR1 is KGHSY and CDR2 is FQNENV in the germline V gene. This CDR3 has 14 residues. Trimming removed 4 bases at V and 2 bases at J, with 11 bases between. The CDR3 region is CASSLSPRNYGYTF. Here the CDR3 DNA reads TGTGCCAGCAGCCTGAGCCCACGGAACTATGGCTACACCTTC.

This clonotype was seen more than once but under ten times. The chain links TRBV10-2 to TRBJ2-7, with D possibly being TRBD1 (6 bases). The CDR3 totals 15 residues. Germline CDR1 and CDR2: WSHSY and SAAADI. Trimming removed 4 bases from V and 0 bases from J, with 13 bases in between. The DNA for the CDR3 is TGCGCCAGCAGTGGTACCGGGACACCCTCCTACGAGCAGTACTTC. Its translation is CASSGTGTPSYEQYF.

This clonotype showed up just a few times. The chain carries TRBV10-2 and TRBJ1-6, with 7 bases identical to TRBD1. The CDR3 is made up of 15 amino acids. Trimming took 0 bases from V and 6 from J; bases not matched to a gene: 2. In germline, CDR1 is WSHSY, CDR2 SAAADI. The CDR3 region is CASSESTGLNSPLHF. The CDR3 DNA is TGCGCCAGCAGTGAGTCGACAGGGCTTAATTCACCCCTCCACTTT.

This clonotype was detected ten times or more. The V call is TRBV7-9, the J call TRBJ1-6, with 7 bases lining up with TRBD1. CDR1 and CDR2 from the germline V gene are SEHNR and FQNEAQ (reference sequence). V lost 1 base, J lost 3 bases, and 3 bases stayed unmatched. This CDR3 is 16 amino acids long. Here the CDR3 reads CASSLVGTDYNSPLHF. The CDR3 bases are TGTGCCAGCAGCTTAGTTGGGACAGACTATAATTCACCCCTCCACTTT.

This clonotype came up many times. V usage is TRBV25-1 and J usage is TRBJ1-6, with D perhaps matching TRBD1 (5 bases). The CDR3 is made up of 13 amino acids. Germline values: CDR1 MGHDK, CDR2 SYGVNS. V shed 3 bases and J shed 11 bases, with 11 bases lying between them. This CDR3 reads CASSDRVLTPLHF. CDR3 coding DNA: TGTGCCAGCAGTGACAGGGTTTTAACACCCCTCCACTTT.

This clonotype was recorded many times. The CDR3 nucleotides read TGTGCCAGTCGGAAATTAATAGCGGCGGGCGACGAGCAGTACTTC. Translating gives CASRKLIAAGDEQYF. V usage is TRBV2 and J usage is TRBJ2-7, with D possibly being TRBD2 (6 bases). This CDR3 spans 15 amino acids. Germline V gene lookup returns CDR1 SNHLY and CDR2 FYNNEI. Trimming removed 9 bases at V and 5 bases at J, with 23 bases between.

The chain combines TRBV10-3 with TRBJ1-4; no clear D gene. The CDR3 runs to 14 residues. V was pared by 3 bases and J by 0 bases, with 5 bases between. CDR1 and CDR2 (germline): ENHRY, SYGVKD. The CDR3 protein is CAISDETTNEKLFF. CDR3 sequence (DNA): TGTGCCATCAGTGATGAAACAACTAATGAAAAACTGTTTTTT.

This clonotype appeared many times. The gene calls are TRBV11-3 and TRBJ1-5; TRBD1 might be the D (6 bases). V gave up 3 bases and J gave up 2 bases, with 14 bases separating them. Germline V gives CDR1 SGHNT, CDR2 YENEEA. CDR3 length equals 16 residues. Written as DNA, the CDR3 is TGTGCCAGCAGCTTTCAGGGGTCTTCCGGCAATCAGCCCCAGCATTTT. Its translation is CASSFQGSSGNQPQHF.

The table lists this clonotype with many counts. The chain recombines TRBV10-1 with TRBJ2-7; tentative D call: TRBD2 (5 bases). There are 15 residues in the CDR3. Germline lookup yields CDR1 WNHNN and CDR2 SYGVQD (reference sequence). V gave up 3 bases and J gave up 7 bases, with 19 bases separating them. CDR3 protein: CASSESASRAREQYF. CDR3 DNA: TGCGCCAGCAGTGAATCGGCTAGCAGAGCTAGGGAGCAGTACTTC.

This clonotype was found once. One base away lies a much larger clone, so this may be a sequencing read error. The chain employs TRBV7-8 and TRBJ2-7, with 9 bases identical to TRBD1. Unmatched junction bases numbered 11, after V lost 5 bases and J lost 0 bases. This CDR3 spans 17 amino acids. The germline CDR1 and CDR2 sequences are SGHVS and FQNEAQ. DNA for the CDR3: TGTGCCAGCAGCGAGACAGGGCTGGACAGGGGCTCCTACGAGCAGTACTTC. It is translated as CASSETGLDRGSYEQYF. The full variable domain, with the rest looked up from reference TRBV7-8 and TRBJ2-7, is GAGVSQSPRYKVAKRGQDVALRCDPISGHVSLFWYQQALGQGPEFLTYFQNEAQLDKSGLPSDRFFAERPEGSVSTLKIQRTQQEDSAVYLCASSETGLDRGSYEQYFGPGTRLTVT.

This clonotype was picked up a small number of times. The chain joins TRBV20-1 to TRBJ2-5, with TRBD2 identical over 14 bases. CDR1 and CDR2 from the germline V gene are DFQATT and SNEGSKA (reference sequence). Unmatched junction bases numbered 4, after V lost 5 bases and J lost 5 bases. The length of the CDR3 is 14 residues. The CDR3 bases are TGCAGTGCTCCGGGACTAGCGGGAGTGGAGACCCAGTACTTC. It translates to CSAPGLAGVETQYF.

The chain joins TRBV29-1 to TRBJ1-2; 7 bases line up with TRBD1. This CDR3 is built from 12 residues. Trimming at V came to 6 bases and at J to 4 bases, leaving 5 bases not matched to a gene. Germline V gives CDR1 SQVTM, CDR2 ANQGSEA. The CDR3 nucleotides are TGCAGCGTCCTACAGGGGATCTATGGCTACACCTTC. It yields the protein CSVLQGIYGYTF. Variable domain in full (rest from reference TRBV29-1 and TRBJ1-2): SAVISQKPSRDICQRGTSLTIQCQVDSQVTMMFWYRQQPGQSLTLIATANQGSEATYESGFVIDKFPISRPNLTFSTLTVSNMSPEDSSIYLCSVLQGIYGYTFGSGTRLTVV.

This clonotype was detected ten times or more. The DNA for the CDR3 is TGTGCCAGCAGCCTTCGGGCCTCAGGATCCACTGAAGCTTTCTTT. Translating gives CASSLRASGSTEAFF. The chain carries TRBV7-8 and TRBJ1-1; D ambiguous. Trimming took off 5 bases at V and 4 bases at J, with 17 bases between the two ends. The CDR3 covers 15 residues. The germline V gene has CDR1 SGHVS and CDR2 FQNEAQ. The whole variable domain, filled in from reference TRBV7-8 and TRBJ1-1, reads GAGVSQSPRYKVAKRGQDVALRCDPISGHVSLFWYQQALGQGPEFLTYFQNEAQLDKSGLPSDRFFAERPEGSVSTLKIQRTQQEDSAVYLCASSLRASGSTEAFFGQGTRLTVV.

This clonotype was observed at least ten times. The V call is TRBV7-8, the J call TRBJ1-4, with D possibly matching TRBD1 (6 bases). Germline V gene data show CDR1 as SGHVS and CDR2 as FQNEAQ. The CDR3 runs 14 residues. V dropped 3 bases and J dropped 5 bases, with 10 bases sitting between them. Written as DNA, the CDR3 is TGTGCCAGCAGCTTGTGGACAGAGAATGAAAAACTGTTTTTT. Its translation is CASSLWTENEKLFF.

This clonotype was picked up many times. V and J are TRBV11-2 and TRBJ1-6; the D gene is possibly TRBD1 (6 bases). The CDR3 is 15 residues long. Germline V gene data show CDR1 as SGHAT and CDR2 as FQNNGV. Between the trimmed V and J ends, which lost 5 bases and 10 bases, there was a span of 18 bases. The CDR3 spells CASSAPGHGTSPLHF. The CDR3 region has the DNA TGTGCCAGCAGCGCACCGGGACACGGTACGTCACCCCTCCACTTT.

In this sample, this clonotype turned up a few times. The V and J genes are TRBV29-1 and TRBJ1-2; D is ambiguous. Germline V gives CDR1 SQVTM, CDR2 ANQGSEA. The CDR3 spans 11 residues. Between the trimmed V and J ends, which lost 6 bases and 0 bases, there was a span of 5 bases. The CDR3 DNA follows: TGCAGCGTAGGGACTAACTATGGCTACACCTTC. This gives the protein CSVGTNYGYTF.

Note on this clonotype: One end of the junction fails to match germline, which may point to a read error. The gene calls are TRBV6-2 or TRBV6-3 and TRBJ1-5, with a tentative D call TRBD1 (5 bases). The length of the CDR3 is 16 residues. Germline V gives CDR1 MNHEY, CDR2 SVGEGT. CDR3: CASSYPGSKYNQLQHF. The CDR3 DNA sequence: TGTGCCAGCAGTTACCCAGGGTCAAAGTACAATCAGCTCCAGCATTTT.